This T cell receptor (beta chain) appears in the sequencing data of a study of cytomegalovirus exposure and HLA in healthy donors. Study conclusions and caveats: By HLA locus, TCR association rates varied in a later analysis, with DRB1 showing the most and HLA-C the fewest. Associated with HLA alleles at 0.05 false discovery rate in a later analysis were 16,951 TCR beta sequences.

Germline values: CDR1 LGHNT, CDR2 FRNRAP. This CDR3 spans 11 amino acids. Trimming removed 7 bases at V and 10 bases at J, with 11 bases between. This clone has just a few counts. Its cognate antigen is unknown. PCR used 60 Vbeta primers and 13 Jbeta primers. Authors' methods: As a later analysis found, there were 70 million to 90 million unique TCR beta chains, of which around 10 million were shared. Produced via immunoSEQ multiplex PCR; TCRdb's table is partial and in-frame only. For V, J and clone size, that table is used; D and trimming come from the DNA. The sample has roughly 130,000 clones, 81% seen once.

This receptor was taken from a man younger than 30 in good health and CMV-seronegative. The V gene is TRBV12-5, the J gene TRBJ1-5; no reliable D call. The sequenced material came from PBMCs. CDR3 residues: CASVSSLPQHF. CDR3 sequence (DNA): TGTGCTAGTGTCTCTTCTCTACCCCAGCATTTT.